These T cell receptor beta chains were read from a single sample in a study of spatial heterogeneity in lung cancer. TCRdb analysed the 5' RACE reads with MiXCR anew, one entry per CDR3 protein. The sample shows thousands of distinct CDR3 sequences, about a sixth of them seen only once. The sample here was lung tumor tissue, taken at surgery. These receptors all stem from a male donor with early-stage non-small cell lung cancer. The CDR3 runs from the conserved cysteine through the conserved F or W. Fields, in order: CDR3 length, V gene, clone size, D gene, J gene, CDR3 protein, CDR3 DNA. A D gene is named only where the DNA matches it firmly. A row's size may be missing; if present it is once, few, many or a size class.

16,TRBV28,medium-sized,TRBD2,TRBJ2-7,CASRGLAGRGPYEQYF,TGTGCCAGCAGGGGGCTAGCGGGGCGGGGGCCCTACGAGCAGTACTTC
15,TRBV28,medium-sized,TRBD1,TRBJ1-5,CASSQGQGLWQPQHF,TGTGCCAGCAGCCAAGGACAGGGGTTGTGGCAGCCCCAGCATTTT
15,TRBV7-8,many,TRBD2,TRBJ2-7,CASSLVGGRAHEQYF,TGTGCCAGCAGCTTAGTCGGCGGGAGGGCACACGAGCAGTACTTC
17,TRBV4-3,medium-sized,.,TRBJ2-2,CASSQDRGSFETGELFF,TGCGCCAGCAGCCAAGATAGGGGGAGTTTCGAAACCGGGGAGCTGTTTTTT
16,TRBV20-1,.,TRBD1,TRBJ1-6,CSARAGQEGRNSPLHF,TGCAGTGCTAGAGCTGGACAGGAGGGTAGAAATTCACCCCTCCACTTT
13,TRBV5-4,medium-sized,.,TRBJ1-1,CASSTGPVGEAFF,TGTGCCAGCAGCACGGGCCCCGTAGGTGAAGCTTTCTTT
15,TRBV18,medium-sized,.,TRBJ2-7,CASSPPAQGRNEQYF,TGTGCCAGCTCACCACCCGCACAGGGGAGGAACGAGCAGTACTTC
15,TRBV6-1,medium-sized,.,TRBJ1-2,CASSELGQANYGYTF,TGTGCCAGCAGTGAACTGGGCCAGGCGAACTATGGCTACACCTTC
13,TRBV18,medium-sized,.,TRBJ1-1,CASSPQGNTEAFF,TGTGCCAGCTCACCACAGGGGAACACTGAAGCTTTCTTT
14,TRBV18,many,TRBD1,TRBJ1-1,CASSPGGAGTEAFF,TGTGCCAGCTCCCCAGGGGGCGCGGGCACTGAAGCTTTCTTT
15,TRBV6-5,.,.,TRBJ2-5,CASSPLGGLEETQYF,TGTGCCAGCAGTCCATTGGGGGGGCTGGAAGAGACCCAGTACTTC
18,TRBV7-2,medium-sized,TRBD2,TRBJ2-5,CASSLAPSGGALQETQYF,TGTGCCAGCAGCTTAGCCCCTAGCGGGGGGGCTCTCCAAGAGACCCAGTACTTC
16,TRBV4-1,many,.,TRBJ2-3,CASTPRTRRRTDTQYF,TGCGCCAGCACCCCTCGGACCCGGCGCCGGACAGATACGCAGTATTTT
13,TRBV7-2,medium-sized,.,TRBJ2-3,CASSLSGSDTQYF,TGTGCCAGCAGCTTATCGGGGTCAGATACGCAGTATTTT
13,TRBV28,many,.,TRBJ2-2,CASTPGISGELFF,TGTGCCAGCACCCCGGGGATATCCGGGGAGCTGTTTTTT
15,TRBV28,.,.,TRBJ1-1,CASSFYPFMNTEAFF,TGTGCCAGCAGTTTTTATCCGTTCATGAACACTGAAGCTTTCTTT
15,TRBV11-3,medium-sized,.,TRBJ2-1,CASSFGRGDYNEQFF,TGTGCCAGCAGCTTCGGCAGGGGCGATTATAATGAGCAGTTCTTC
15,TRBV30,medium-sized,.,TRBJ2-2,CAWSPGEKDTGELFF,TGTGCCTGGAGTCCGGGGGAGAAAGACACCGGGGAGCTGTTTTTT
14,TRBV5-1,many,.,TRBJ2-7,CASSLQPGAYEQYF,TGCGCCAGCAGCTTACAACCGGGGGCCTACGAGCAGTACTTC
21,TRBV6-5,.,TRBD2,TRBJ2-1,CASSYSRRTSGRVLNYNEQFF,TGTGCCAGCAGTTACTCGAGACGAACTAGCGGGAGGGTACTGAACTACAATGAGCAGTTCTTC
16,TRBV27,medium-sized,.,TRBJ2-2,CASSPNSGSNTGELFF,TGTGCCAGCAGTCCCAATAGCGGAAGTAACACCGGGGAGCTGTTTTTT
17,TRBV6-6,few,TRBD2,TRBJ2-2,CASSYGWLAGATGELFF,TGTGCCAGCAGTTACGGGTGGCTAGCGGGGGCCACCGGGGAGCTGTTTTTT
15,TRBV11-2,once,TRBD1,TRBJ2-7,CASSLGPGGLDEQYF,TGTGCCAGCAGCTTAGGGCCAGGGGGCTTAGACGAGCAGTACTTC
14,TRBV7-3,many,.,TRBJ2-3,CASSPLGTTDTQYF,TGTGCCAGCAGCCCTTTGGGCACCACAGATACGCAGTATTTT
11,TRBV20-1,few,.,TRBJ2-7,CSARTGYEQYF,TGCAGTGCTAGAACGGGCTACGAGCAGTACTTC
13,TRBV10-3,many,.,TRBJ2-7,CAIGGHVTYEQYF,TGTGCCATCGGTGGGCACGTTACCTACGAGCAGTACTTC
17,TRBV3-1,many,.,TRBJ2-1,CASSQDIGSGSYNEQFF,TGTGCCAGCAGCCAAGATATAGGTAGCGGCTCCTACAATGAGCAGTTCTTC
15,TRBV18,few,.,TRBJ2-5,CASSLPVVGRETQYF,TGTGCCAGCTCACTCCCGGTCGTCGGACGAGAGACCCAGTACTTC
16,TRBV2,medium-sized,.,TRBJ2-4,CASSAKGREAKNIQYF,TGTGCCAGCAGTGCTAAGGGGCGAGAAGCCAAAAACATTCAGTACTTC
14,TRBV20-1,.,TRBD2,TRBJ2-7,CSSPSGVNTYEQYF,TGCAGTTCCCCTAGCGGGGTGAACACCTACGAGCAGTACTTC
13,TRBV7-9,many,.,TRBJ2-2,CASRDQGTGELFF,TGTGCCAGCAGGGATCAGGGAACCGGGGAGCTGTTTTTT
12,TRBV7-2,.,.,TRBJ2-3,CASSLIGDTQYF,TGTGCCAGCAGCTTAATAGGGGATACGCAGTATTTT
13,TRBV5-1,medium-sized,.,TRBJ2-7,CASSLAREDEQYF,TGCGCCAGCAGCTTGGCCCGCGAGGACGAGCAGTACTTC
15,TRBV7-8,many,TRBD1,TRBJ1-5,CASSEQGVGNQPQHF,TGTGCCAGCAGCGAACAGGGGGTTGGCAATCAGCCCCAGCATTTT
14,TRBV28,.,TRBD2,TRBJ2-1,CASAPGLAGNEQFF,TGTGCCAGCGCTCCTGGACTAGCGGGGAATGAGCAGTTCTTC
13,TRBV7-6,medium-sized,.,TRBJ1-5,CASSLAEGKPQHF,TGTGCCAGCAGCTTAGCGGAGGGAAAGCCCCAGCATTTT
10,TRBV30,few,.,TRBJ1-1,CAGHRVETFF,TGTGCCGGTCACAGGGTGGAAACTTTCTTT
14,TRBV3-1,few,.,TRBJ2-7,CASSLARGAYEQYF,TGTGCCAGCAGTTTAGCCAGGGGAGCCTACGAGCAGTACTTC
14,TRBV27,.,TRBD1,TRBJ1-1,CASSYQGARTEAFF,TGTGCCAGCAGTTACCAGGGGGCGCGTACTGAAGCTTTCTTT
17,TRBV4-2,few,TRBD2,TRBJ2-7,CASSQDAGSGGAYEQYF,TGTGCCAGCAGCCAAGATGCCGGGAGCGGGGGGGCCTACGAGCAGTACTTC
16,TRBV5-4,medium-sized,TRBD1,TRBJ2-3,CASSPGAGGNTDTQYF,TGTGCCAGCAGCCCCGGGGCAGGGGGCAACACAGATACGCAGTATTTT
14,TRBV28,.,.,TRBJ1-5,CASSFPGAGQPQHF,TGTGCCAGCAGTTTCCCAGGGGCCGGTCAGCCCCAGCATTTT
15,TRBV13,.,.,TRBJ2-7,CASSPAGWGSYEQYF,TGTGCCAGCAGCCCCGCCGGCTGGGGGTCCTACGAGCAGTACTTC
15,TRBV3-1,medium-sized,TRBD2,TRBJ2-7,CASSQAGTSRYEQYF,TGTGCCAGCAGCCAAGCCGGGACTAGCCGCTACGAGCAGTACTTC
16,TRBV25-1,medium-sized,.,TRBJ1-5,CASSEYSLGSNQPQHF,TGTGCCAGCAGTGAATATTCTCTCGGGAGCAATCAGCCCCAGCATTTT
13,TRBV7-9,medium-sized,.,TRBJ1-1,CASSQLSQGGAFF,TGTGCCAGCAGCCAACTCTCCCAGGGAGGGGCTTTCTTT
14,TRBV4-2,medium-sized,.,TRBJ2-3,CASSQSGSTDTQYF,TGTGCCAGCAGCCAAAGCGGGAGCACAGATACGCAGTATTTT
18,TRBV20-1,medium-sized,.,TRBJ2-1,CSARDSGRGLSRYNEQFF,TGCAGTGCTAGAGATTCGGGCAGGGGACTATCGCGATACAATGAGCAGTTCTTC